Below are 18 T cell receptor beta chains sequenced from a single sample in a study of T cell changes during pregnancy in multiple sclerosis. The assay was immunoSEQ multiplex PCR, and TCRdb's table has in-frame clones only and misses some. Among more than 100,000 clones, around nine tenths were seen once, and the ten largest hold roughly 0.88%. This material consisted of peripheral blood, taken after pregnancy. These receptors came from a female donor with multiple sclerosis, enrolled in a pregnancy study.

V gene TRBV11-2 combines with J gene TRBJ1-6, with D possibly TRBD1 on 6 matching bases. This CDR3 is 14 amino acids long. V was shortened by 3 bases and J by 8 bases, with 11 bases between the two germline ends. Germline V CDR1 and CDR2: SGHAT, FQNNGV. The CDR3: CASSLEGGDSPLHF. CDR3 coding DNA: TGTGCCAGCAGCTTGGAAGGGGGTGATTCACCCCTCCACTTT.

The CDR3 loop reads CAISESRSWVRGRERTEAFF. DNA of the CDR3: TGTGCCATCAGTGAGTCAAGGTCCTGGGTCCGGGGGAGGGAACGGACTGAAGCTTTCTTT. V usage is TRBV10-3 and J usage is TRBJ1-1, with TRBD1 as a possible D gene (5 bases). CDR1 and CDR2 (germline): ENHRY, SYGVKD. Trimming removed 0 bases from V and 5 bases from J, with 28 bases in between. CDR3 length equals 20 residues.

The genes are TRBV19 and TRBJ1-6; 9 positions match TRBD1. V dropped 3 bases and J dropped 6; count of bases not matched to a gene: 6. Germline V CDR1 and CDR2: LNHDA, SQIVND (reference sequence). The CDR3 sequence is 16 residues long. The chain's CDR3 is CASSIPRTGANSPLHF. The DNA for the CDR3 is TGTGCCAGTAGTATCCCGAGGACAGGGGCTAATTCACCCCTCCACTTT.

The gene calls are TRBV9 and TRBJ1-1; weak D call: TRBD1 (6 bases). Germline loops: CDR1 SGDLS, CDR2 YYNGEE. V was trimmed by 2 bases and J by 0 bases, leaving 11 bases between them. The CDR3 extends over 15 amino acids. Here the CDR3 reads CASSVQGLMNTEAFF. The CDR3 region has the DNA TGTGCCAGCAGCGTTCAGGGGCTAATGAACACTGAAGCTTTCTTT.

The gene calls are TRBV5-8 and TRBJ1-5; D uncertain. The CDR3 runs 17 residues. Trimming cost V 1 base and J 0 bases, with 14 bases left between them. Germline V gene sequence: CDR1 SGHTS, CDR2 YDEGEE. The chain's CDR3 is CASSLQRKLYSNQPQHF. The CDR3 region has the DNA TGTGCCAGCAGCTTGCAAAGAAAGCTTTATAGCAATCAGCCCCAGCATTTT. Using reference TRBV5-8 and TRBJ1-5 for the parts outside the CDR3, the full variable domain is EAGVTQSPTHLIKTRGQQATLRCSPISGHTSVYWYQQALGLGLQFLLWYDEGEERNRGNFPPRFSGRQFPNYSSELNVNALELEDSALYLCASSLQRKLYSNQPQHFGDGTRLSIL.

The chain uses TRBV5-1 and TRBJ2-7, with 14 positions matching TRBD2. With 0 bases clipped from V and 3 bases from J, the junction kept 2 bases outside the gene matches. The CDR3 contains 16 residues. The germline V gene encodes CDR1 SGHRS and CDR2 YFSETQ. The CDR3 bases are TGCGCCAGCAGCTTGGGTGGGACTAGCGGGAGCTACGAGCAGTACTTC. The encoded protein is CASSLGGTSGSYEQYF.

V and J are TRBV7-2 and TRBJ1-2; 9 bases map to TRBD1. The germline gives CDR1 SGHTA, CDR2 FQGNSA. This CDR3 has 14 amino acids. With 5 bases clipped from V and 4 bases from J, the junction kept 5 bases outside the gene matches. The CDR3 spells CASSLQGASYGYTF. The CDR3 bases are TGTGCCAGCAGCCTACAGGGGGCCTCCTATGGCTACACCTTC.

V usage is TRBV28 and J usage is TRBJ2-2; TRBD1 agrees at 9 bases. CDR3 length: 20 residues. Germline CDR1 MDHEN, CDR2 SYDVKM. Trimming at V came to 4 bases and at J to 2 bases, leaving 17 bases not matched to a gene. CDR3 residues: CASSSYRGRRGLRNTGELFF. In DNA, the CDR3 is TGTGCCAGCAGTTCGTACAGGGGGCGCAGGGGACTCCGCAACACCGGGGAGCTGTTTTTT.

This chain uses TRBV14 with TRBJ2-1; a weak D match, TRBD2 (6 bases). The V gene lost 2 bases and the J gene lost 9 bases, with 14 bases spanning the gap. The CDR3 extends over 14 amino acids. Germline CDR1 SGHDN, CDR2 FVKESK. CDR3 sequence reads: CASSQLTSSGEQFF. In DNA form, the CDR3 reads TGTGCCAGCAGCCAATTAACTAGCTCAGGTGAGCAGTTCTTC.

The CDR3 DNA is TGTGCCATCAGTGAGTCTGGACAGGGGGCGCCTGGAAACACCATATATTTT. The encoded protein is CAISESGQGAPGNTIYF. The chain has TRBV10-3 and TRBJ1-3, with 11 nucleotides matching TRBD1. The V segment lost 0 bases and the J segment 2 bases; nucleotides outside the gene matches: 3. This CDR3 region has 17 residues. In germline, CDR1 is ENHRY, CDR2 SYGVKD.

The V and J genes are TRBV27 and TRBJ2-1; a weak D match, TRBD2 (6 bases). CDR1 is MNHEY, CDR2 SMNVEV, per germline (reference sequence). The CDR3 runs to 12 residues. The germline V and J ends were trimmed by 2 bases and 7 bases, with 6 bases remaining between them. The CDR3 region has the DNA TGTGCCAGCAGTTTAGGAGGGAATGAGCAGTTCTTC. Encoded protein: CASSLGGNEQFF.

This rearrangement joins TRBV19 to TRBJ1-5; TRBD1 is a possible D gene (6 bases). This CDR3 contains 14 residues. Germline V CDR1 and CDR2: LNHDA, SQIVND (reference sequence). V was trimmed by 5 bases and J by 11 bases, leaving 19 bases between them. CDR3 sequence reads: CASSSPGHRPSQHF. CDR3 nucleotides: TGTGCCAGTAGTTCTCCGGGACACCGTCCTTCCCAGCATTTT.

J is TRBJ1-2 and V is TRBV6-6; D uncertain. CDR1 is MNHNY and CDR2 is SVGAGI in the germline V gene (reference sequence). CDR3 length: 15 amino acids. V lost 7 bases, J lost 4 bases, and 19 bases lay in between. Here the CDR3 DNA reads TGTGCCAGCACCTTTCGGTCTGAGGGCGGCTATGGCTACACCTTC. Protein: CASTFRSEGGYGYTF.

CDR3 sequence reads: CASSSQGGYGYTF. The DNA for the CDR3 is TGCGCCAGCAGCTCCCAGGGTGGCTATGGCTACACCTTC. The chain uses TRBV5-1 and TRBJ1-2, with a weak D call TRBD1 (5 bases). This CDR3 has 13 residues. Trimming took off 3 bases at V and 4 bases at J, with 10 bases between the two ends. Per germline, CDR1 SGHRS and CDR2 YFSETQ.

This clone was recorded only once. This chain links TRBV2 with TRBJ2-1, with D perhaps TRBD2 (6 bases). The CDR3 has 14 residues. Deletions cut 4 bases from V and 8 bases from J, with 15 bases between. Looked up from germline, CDR1 is SNHLY and CDR2 is FYNNEI. Here the CDR3 reads CASSVTSRRDEQFF. The CDR3 DNA follows: TGTGCCAGCAGTGTAACTAGCCGAAGGGATGAGCAGTTCTTC.

The gene calls are TRBV6-1 and TRBJ1-2, with TRBD1 matching over 10 bases. Germline loops: CDR1 MNHNS, CDR2 SASEGT. V lost 10 bases and J lost 8; bases outside the gene matches: 13. This CDR3 has 14 amino acids. The CDR3 spells CATYWTGGVGGYTF. DNA for the CDR3: TGTGCCACCTACTGGACAGGGGGAGTGGGGGGCTACACCTTC.

The chain joins TRBV6-1 to TRBJ1-2; weak D call: TRBD1 (5 bases). Trimming stripped 4 bases from V and 7 bases from J, with 16 bases between. There are 14 residues in the CDR3. Germline loops: CDR1 MNHNS, CDR2 SASEGT. The CDR3 region is CASSGGAVERGYTF. The CDR3 nucleotides are TGTGCCAGCAGTGGCGGGGCAGTGGAACGTGGCTACACCTTC.

This clone was observed a few times. The chain has TRBV18 and TRBJ1-5; a possible D gene is TRBD1 (5 bases). V lost 3 bases and J lost 8, with 11 bases in between. There are 13 residues in the CDR3. Germline loops: CDR1 KGHSH, CDR2 LQKENI. The CDR3 is CASSPQGREPQHF. The CDR3 DNA is TGTGCCAGCTCACCCCAGGGCCGGGAGCCCCAGCATTTT.